What follows are 18 T cell receptor beta chains derived from one specimen sequenced in a study of Tregs in tolerant kidney transplant recipients. TCRdb's table, derived via immunoSEQ multiplex PCR, lists solely in-frame clones and lacks some. This table holds about 69,000 clones, around nine tenths found once. Sequences were derived from CD4+ T cells from blood, sampled before the transplant. Every receptor here comes from a human donor who received a combined kidney and bone marrow transplant.

The chain joins TRBV5-1 to TRBJ2-7; 9 positions match TRBD2. The ends lost 5 bases at V and 0 bases at J; junction bases unmatched: 9. The CDR3 covers 16 residues. CDR1 SGHRS and CDR2 YFSETQ come from the germline V gene. In nucleotides, the CDR3 is TGCGCCAGCAGATTTAGCGGGAGCCCGAGCTCCTACGAGCAGTACTTC. Translated, it gives CASRFSGSPSSYEQYF.

The gene calls are TRBV7-2 and TRBJ2-4; maybe TRBD1 (5 bases). Germline V lookup: CDR1 SGHTA, CDR2 FQGNSA. V shed 2 bases and J shed 13 bases, with 9 bases lying between them. The CDR3 extends over 11 amino acids. CDR3 region: CASSLTGSQYF. The CDR3 DNA is TGTGCCAGCAGCTTAACAGGATCCCAGTACTTC.

This clone was seen only a few times. This chain links TRBV2 with TRBJ1-5; D gene ambiguous. Trimming cost V 5 bases and J 3 bases, with 11 bases left between them. CDR3 size: 14 residues. Germline loops: CDR1 SNHLY, CDR2 FYNNEI. This chain's CDR3 is CASSPDGDNQPQHF. CDR3 nucleotide sequence: TGTGCCAGCAGTCCGGACGGGGACAATCAGCCCCAGCATTTT.

The chain is built from TRBV15 and TRBJ2-7, with TRBD2 identical over 8 bases. Per germline, CDR1 LNHNV and CDR2 YYDKDF (reference sequence). V lost 0 bases and J lost 2; bases outside the gene matches: 3. The CDR3 spans 15 residues. Here the CDR3 DNA reads TGTGCCACCAGCAGAGAGCGGGAGGCGACCTACGAGCAGTACTTC. Translation gives CATSREREATYEQYF. Full variable domain (outside the CDR3, taken from reference TRBV15 and TRBJ2-7): DAMVIQNPRYQVTQFGKPVTLSCSQTLNHNVMYWYQQKSSQAPKLLFHYYDKDFNNEADTPDNFQSRRPNTSFCFLDIRSPGLGDTAMYLCATSREREATYEQYFGPGTRLTVT.

The chain combines TRBV7-2 with TRBJ2-7; 8 bases are a match to TRBD1. CDR1 and CDR2 from the germline V gene are SGHTA and FQGNSA. CDR3 size: 16 residues. V was clipped by 4 bases and J by 3 bases; unmatched bases: 11. CDR3 in amino acids: CASSSRPGQAVYEQYF. The CDR3 region has the DNA TGTGCCAGCAGCTCCCGTCCGGGACAGGCGGTCTACGAGCAGTACTTC.

The chain couples TRBV27 to TRBJ2-1; 10 nucleotides agree with TRBD2. Germline CDR1 reads MNHEY; CDR2 reads SMNVEV (reference sequence). The CDR3 spans 16 residues. V shed 1 base, J shed 4 bases, and the junction held 4 bases outside the gene matches. As DNA, the CDR3 is TGTGCCAGCAGTTTATTACTAGCGGGGAATTACAATGAGCAGTTCTTC. Encoded protein: CASSLLLAGNYNEQFF.

V is TRBV27 and J is TRBJ2-7; D perhaps matches TRBD2 (6 bases). The V gene's germline CDR1 is MNHEY and CDR2 SMNVEV (reference sequence). Trimming pared 6 bases from V and 2 bases from J, leaving 17 bases between. The CDR3 runs 15 residues. The CDR3 protein is CASRSSGSGTYEQYF. The CDR3 DNA follows: TGTGCCAGCAGGAGTTCGGGTAGCGGTACCTACGAGCAGTACTTC.

V gene TRBV5-1 combines with J gene TRBJ1-1, with a weak D call TRBD1 (6 bases). Germline assignment: CDR1 SGHRS and CDR2 YFSETQ. Trimming cost V 2 bases and J 2 bases, with 13 bases left between them. The CDR3 sequence is 15 residues long. The CDR3 here is CASSFPGHTNTEAFF. The CDR3 bases are TGCGCCAGCAGCTTCCCGGGACACACAAACACTGAAGCTTTCTTT.

The chain uses TRBV2 and TRBJ1-1; 7 bases align to TRBD1. Germline loops: CDR1 SNHLY, CDR2 FYNNEI. The V gene end was trimmed by 5 bases and the J gene end by 1 base; junction bases not matched to a gene: 7. This CDR3 region has 15 residues. CDR3 loop: CASSPGGPRNTEAFF. In DNA, the CDR3 is TGTGCCAGCAGTCCAGGGGGGCCCCGGAACACTGAAGCTTTCTTT.

The sample holds one count of this clone. This chain uses TRBV2 with TRBJ2-5; 9 bases fit TRBD1. This CDR3 has 13 residues. Trimming removed 6 bases from V and 5 bases from J; junction bases left unmatched: 4. Germline CDR1 and CDR2: SNHLY and FYNNEI. This chain's CDR3 is CASSTGGPETQYF. CDR3 nucleotides: TGTGCCAGCAGCACAGGGGGCCCGGAGACCCAGTACTTC.

This chain links TRBV5-1 with TRBJ2-7, with 10 positions matching TRBD2. From germline, CDR1 is SGHRS and CDR2 YFSETQ. V trimming: 1 base; J trimming: 3 bases; junction bases outside the gene matches: 4. The CDR3 loop spans 15 amino acids. The CDR3 region has the DNA TGCGCCAGCAGCTTGAGGACTAGCGGCAACTACGAGCAGTACTTC. As protein: CASSLRTSGNYEQYF.

The chain carries TRBV9 and TRBJ1-1; D is possibly TRBD1 (5 bases). The germline V gene encodes CDR1 SGDLS and CDR2 YYNGEE. CDR3 length: 13 residues. The V end was cut by 4 bases, the J end by 1 base, with 8 bases between. This chain's CDR3 is CASSITGNTEAFF. The CDR3 DNA reads TGTGCCAGCAGCATCACAGGGAACACTGAAGCTTTCTTT. The whole variable domain, filled in from reference TRBV9 and TRBJ1-1, reads DSGVTQTPKHLITATGQRVTLRCSPRSGDLSVYWYQQSLDQGLQFLIQYYNGEERAKGNILERFSAQQFPDLHSELNLSSLELGDSALYFCASSITGNTEAFFGQGTRLTVV.

To note about this clone: The junction and the germline gene differ at one end; a read error may be behind it. The chain is built from TRBV27 and TRBJ2-5, with TRBD1 as a possible D gene (6 bases). The CDR3 has 13 amino acids. Per the germline V gene, CDR1 is MNHEY and CDR2 is SMNVEV (reference sequence). The CDR3 DNA is TGTGCCAGCAGAGTACAGGGCCAACAGACCCAGTACTTC. Translation gives CASRVQGQQTQYF.

This rearrangement joins TRBV19 to TRBJ2-1; 8 nucleotides line up with TRBD2. V lost 4 bases, J lost 4 bases, and 15 bases stayed unmatched. The CDR3 covers 18 residues. Germline V lookup: CDR1 LNHDA, CDR2 SQIVND (reference sequence). The CDR3 nucleotides read TGTGCCAGTAGTACGTTAACCGGGACTAGGGGTCCTTACAATGAGCAGTTCTTC. This sequence encodes CASSTLTGTRGPYNEQFF.

Of note for this clone: The same CDR3 can be traced to other DNA sequences in this sample. The rearrangement links TRBV10-3 to TRBJ1-5, with 8 bases lining up with TRBD1. The CDR3 covers 13 residues. Losses at the gene ends were 3 bases for V and 7 bases for J; bases not matched to a gene: 2. The V gene's germline CDR1 is ENHRY and CDR2 SYGVKD. The CDR3 DNA is TGTGCCATCAGTGAAACAGGGGGGCAGCCCCAGCATTTT. This gives the protein CAISETGGQPQHF.

This chain uses TRBV10-3 with TRBJ1-5; 9 bases agree with TRBD1. The CDR3 extends over 13 amino acids. V gave up 10 bases and J gave up 3 bases; unmatched junction bases: 4. Germline CDR1 is ENHRY and CDR2 is SYGVKD. The CDR3 DNA sequence: TGTGCCACGGGACAGGGACCCAATCAGCCCCAGCATTTT. Translation gives CATGQGPNQPQHF.

This rearrangement joins TRBV10-3 to TRBJ2-2, with TRBD1 matching 8 bases. The CDR3 covers 16 residues. Germline loops: CDR1 ENHRY, CDR2 SYGVKD. V was clipped by 2 bases and J by 7 bases; unmatched bases: 9. CDR3 nucleotides: TGTGCCATCAGTGAGCCCCGGGCAGGGGGCTACGGGGAGCTGTTTTTT. It codes for CAISEPRAGGYGELFF.

The chain recombines TRBV10-3 with TRBJ2-2, with TRBD1 matching 8 bases. The CDR3 has 16 amino acids. J lost 3 bases, V lost 7 bases, and 10 bases had no gene match. Germline CDR1 ENHRY, CDR2 SYGVKD. The CDR3: CAIKVGRGPDTGELFF. As DNA, the CDR3 is TGTGCCATCAAAGTAGGCAGGGGGCCCGACACCGGGGAGCTGTTTTTT.